The 3 T cell receptor beta chains presented below share a single source sample, sequenced in a study of blood T cells in healthy people across ages. For the second PCR, which ran for about 7 to 11 cycles, a sample-barcoded 5' primer and a J-beta primer mix were used. TCRdb re-analysed the 5' RACE reads in MiXCR, keeping a single row per CDR3 protein. Here the sample spans approximately 800,000 distinct CDR3 sequences, 40% to 65% being singletons. The specimen sequenced was blood. Source of these receptors: a man of 80 years or more in good health.

The chain is built from TRBV2 and TRBJ1-1; 7 bases align to TRBD1. CDR1 is SNHLY, CDR2 FYNNEI, per germline. V was clipped by 5 bases and J by 4 bases; unmatched bases: 10. This CDR3 has 15 amino acids. In nucleotides, the CDR3 is TGTGCCAGCAGTTCGACAGGGAGTGGGACCACTGAAGCTTTCTTT. Its translation is CASSSTGSGTTEAFF.

The chain uses TRBV7-2 and TRBJ2-3, with 7 nucleotides matching TRBD1. This CDR3 spans 14 amino acids. The V gene end was trimmed by 5 bases and the J gene end by 4 bases; junction bases not matched to a gene: 6. Germline CDR1 reads SGHTA; CDR2 reads FQGNSA. CDR3 region: CASSMTGTSDTQYF. CDR3 DNA: TGTGCCAGCAGCATGACAGGGACCTCAGATACGCAGTATTTT.

Of note for this clonotype: Given a much more abundant clone one base away, this may be a read error. The chain combines TRBV20-1 with TRBJ2-1, with 9 nucleotides matching TRBD2. CDR3 length: 14 amino acids. The V and J ends lost 3 bases and 10 bases, in that order; junction bases with no gene match: 10. Germline CDR1 is DFQATT and CDR2 is SNEGSKA (reference sequence). The CDR3 DNA is TGCAGTGCTAGGCTAGCGGGGAGCTCCTACGAGCAGTTCTTC. Its protein product is CSARLAGSSYEQFF.